The T cell receptor (beta chain) under discussion was sequenced for a study of cytomegalovirus exposure and HLA in healthy donors. Overall study results and limits: TCR beta chains numbering some 150 were designated cytomegalovirus-associated. Reports state that TCR beta sequences accurately predicted most subjects' HLA-A and HLA-B alleles.

Concerning this clone: What it binds is unknown. A junction boundary mismatches the germline segment, possibly from a read error.

PCR was performed using 60 Vbeta and 13 Jbeta primers. Profiling relied on immunoSEQ multiplex PCR, and the TCRdb table lists in-frame clones only, not all of them. The table has some 120,000 clones, around 81% seen once. The CDR3 is 16 amino acids. Germline CDR1 SEHNR, CDR2 FQNEAQ (reference sequence). The clonotype originates from a woman aged 25 to 45 in good health and CMV-seronegative. J is TRBJ2-7 and V is TRBV7-9, with 9 nucleotides matching TRBD1. The sample consisted of PBMCs. CDR3 in amino acids: CSSSLALGQGSYEQYF. As DNA, the CDR3 is TGTTCCAGCAGCTTAGCTCTGGGACAGGGATCCTACGAGCAGTACTTC.